These T cell receptor beta chains were read from a single sample in a study of blood T cells in healthy people across ages. TCRdb called the 5' RACE reads again in MiXCR, with one record for every CDR3 protein. Of nearly 1 million distinct CDR3 sequences in the sample, about 53% were seen once. Sequenced input: blood. Receptors were obtained from a woman aged 55 to 70 in good health. Both conserved end residues are part of each CDR3. D genes are given only for firm matches. Some rows have no size entry. The others give once, few or many, or a class for an expanded clone.

D gene,J gene,clone size,V gene,CDR3 protein,CDR3 DNA
-,TRBJ2-3,-,TRBV20-1,CSASLGADTQYF,TGCAGTGCTAGTCTAGGGGCAGATACGCAGTATTTT
-,TRBJ1-2,-,TRBV12-3/TRBV12-4,CASSLLYSAPEGYTF,TGTGCCAGCAGTTTATTATATTCGGCCCCTGAGGGCTACACCTTC
TRBD2,TRBJ2-7,few,TRBV4-1,CASSQVGAGGPAYEQYF,TGCGCCAGCAGCCAAGTTGGAGCGGGAGGACCCGCCTACGAGCAGTACTTC
TRBD2,TRBJ2-7,-,TRBV2,CASSDPSGGYEQYF,TGTGCCAGCAGTGACCCCTCGGGGGGCTACGAGCAGTACTTC
TRBD2,TRBJ2-3,-,TRBV28,CASRREQRRDTQYF,TGTGCCAGCAGGCGGGAGCAGAGGAGGGATACGCAGTATTTT
-,TRBJ2-5,-,TRBV6-5,CASSYPRGQGIMGYQETQYF,TGTGCCAGCAGTTACCCCCGGGGCCAGGGGATAATGGGGTACCAAGAGACCCAGTACTTC
TRBD2,TRBJ2-5,few,TRBV7-2,CASSLVRGREETQYF,TGTGCCAGCAGCTTAGTACGCGGGAGAGAGGAGACCCAGTACTTC
TRBD2,TRBJ2-1,-,TRBV7-3,CASSPSGLAGNNEQFF,TGTGCCAGCAGCCCGTCGGGACTAGCGGGCAATAATGAGCAGTTCTTC
-,TRBJ2-1,-,TRBV6-5,CASSPLGGSEQFF,TGTGCCAGCAGCCCCCTTGGTGGGAGTGAGCAGTTCTTC
-,TRBJ1-2,-,TRBV6-2/TRBV6-3,CASRVLDSFFYGYTF,TGTGCCAGCAGAGTGTTGGACAGCTTTTTCTATGGCTACACCTTC
-,TRBJ2-3,once,TRBV12-3/TRBV12-4,CASSRAGTHTDTQYF,TGTGCCAGCAGTAGGGCGGGGACACACACAGATACGCAGTATTTT
TRBD1,TRBJ2-3,-,TRBV28,CASSLSPGTGTDTQYF,TGTGCCAGCAGTTTATCCCCCGGGACAGGCACAGATACGCAGTATTTT
-,TRBJ2-7,-,TRBV6-1,CASSPWGSTYEQYF,TGTGCCAGCAGTCCGTGGGGGAGTACCTACGAGCAGTACTTC
TRBD2,TRBJ2-5,-,TRBV11-2,CASSLSGLAGGENEQYF,TGTGCCAGCAGCTTAAGTGGACTCGCGGGAGGTGAGAATGAGCAGTACTTC
TRBD1,TRBJ1-5,few,TRBV4-1,CASSQDRQGNQPQHF,TGCGCCAGCAGCCAAGATCGACAGGGGAACCAGCCCCAGCATTTT
TRBD2,TRBJ2-3,-,TRBV4-3,CASSQEFRRAGGDTQYF,TGCGCCAGCAGCCAAGAGTTCAGGCGAGCGGGAGGAGATACGCAGTATTTT
TRBD1,TRBJ2-7,few,TRBV3-1,CASSNRDRSYEQYF,TGTGCCAGCAGCAACCGGGACAGATCCTACGAGCAGTACTTC
-,TRBJ2-3,once,TRBV27,CASSHGSTRGSTDTQYF,TGTGCCAGCAGTCACGGCTCAACTAGGGGGAGCACAGATACGCAGTATTTT
TRBD2,TRBJ2-1,few,TRBV3-1,CASSQGGPGGGFF,TGTGCCAGCAGCCAAGGAGGGCCGGGAGGTGGGTTCTTC
TRBD1,TRBJ1-5,-,TRBV6-5,CASSYGTGEPQHF,TGTGCCAGCAGTTACGGGACAGGGGAGCCCCAGCATTTT
TRBD1,TRBJ1-2,-,TRBV6-1,CASREDRSNYGYTF,TGTGCCAGCAGGGAGGACAGGTCTAACTATGGCTACACCTTC
TRBD2,TRBJ2-1,few,TRBV27,CASSTAGTSAYNEQFF,TGTGCCAGCAGTACCGCCGGGACTAGCGCTTACAATGAGCAGTTCTTC
-,TRBJ2-7,-,TRBV7-9,CASIFRPGEQYF,TGTGCCAGCATCTTTCGGCCGGGAGAGCAGTACTTC
-,TRBJ2-5,few,TRBV28,CASSLLRRIGTQYF,TGTGCCAGCAGTTTATTGCGGAGGATCGGGACCCAGTACTTC
-,TRBJ2-3,-,TRBV7-9,CASSFASQTDTQYF,TGTGCCAGCAGCTTTGCCTCTCAGACTGATACGCAGTATTTT
TRBD1,TRBJ2-7,once,TRBV25-1,CASSDRDRGDNEQYF,TGTGCCAGCAGTGACCGGGACAGGGGGGACAATGAGCAGTACTTC
-,TRBJ2-6,-,TRBV29-1,CSVEGAGSGANVLTF,TGCAGCGTTGAAGGGGCAGGGTCTGGGGCCAACGTCCTGACTTTC
-,TRBJ2-7,-,TRBV10-3,CAITGGITYEQYF,TGTGCCATCACTGGCGGGATTACCTACGAGCAGTACTTC
-,TRBJ1-2,few,TRBV12-3/TRBV12-4,CASSSGGYHGYTF,TGTGCCAGCAGTTCCGGCGGGTATCATGGCTACACCTTC
-,TRBJ2-5,-,TRBV2,CASTGQAQETQYF,TGTGCCAGCACGGGTCAGGCACAAGAGACCCAGTACTTC
TRBD2,TRBJ2-1,-,TRBV7-3,CASSLLVKREGNEQFF,TGTGCCAGCAGCTTATTAGTTAAGCGGGAGGGAAATGAGCAGTTCTTC
-,TRBJ2-1,-,TRBV24-1,CATSDGVSPVSSYNEQFF,TGTGCCACCAGTGATGGGGTCTCTCCGGTTAGCTCCTACAATGAGCAGTTCTTC
-,TRBJ2-7,-,TRBV7-9,CASSLGADTGNYEQYF,TGTGCCAGCAGCTTAGGGGCCGACACAGGGAACTACGAGCAGTACTTC
-,TRBJ1-5,-,TRBV28,CASSPGGRGAPNQPQHF,TGTGCCAGCAGTCCCGGGGGAAGGGGGGCCCCGAATCAGCCCCAGCATTTT
TRBD2,TRBJ2-1,-,TRBV29-1,CSVGTSGGWGLRNEQFF,TGCAGCGTTGGGACTAGCGGGGGGTGGGGGTTGAGGAATGAGCAGTTCTTC
TRBD1,TRBJ1-2,-,TRBV3-1,CASSLKGGQGYGYTF,TGTGCCAGCAGCCTCAAGGGGGGACAGGGCTATGGCTACACCTTC
TRBD2,TRBJ2-7,once,TRBV5-6,CASGLRTSGRYEQYF,TGTGCCAGCGGCTTGCGGACTAGCGGAAGATACGAGCAGTACTTC
TRBD2,TRBJ2-6,-,TRBV5-6,CASSKAGVESGANVLTF,TGTGCCAGCAGCAAAGCGGGAGTCGAGTCTGGGGCCAACGTCCTGACTTTC
-,TRBJ1-2,-,TRBV4-3,CASSQDIGCGYTF,TGCGCCAGCAGCCAAGATATCGGGTGTGGCTACACCTTC
-,TRBJ2-7,-,TRBV27,CASSVRVGNEQYF,TGTGCCAGCAGTGTTCGGGTGGGAAATGAGCAGTACTTC
TRBD1,TRBJ1-1,-,TRBV7-8,CASSLASQGAAEAFF,TGTGCCAGCAGCTTGGCCTCACAGGGGGCGGCTGAAGCTTTCTTT
TRBD2,TRBJ2-4,few,TRBV15,CATSSSPTSDNIQYF,TGTGCCACCAGCAGTAGTCCGACTAGCGATAACATTCAGTACTTC
TRBD2,TRBJ2-7,-,TRBV6-5,CASRLAEAYEQYF,TGTGCCAGCAGACTAGCGGAGGCCTACGAGCAGTACTTC
TRBD1,TRBJ2-1,once,TRBV12-3/TRBV12-4,CASSLNQKGAQQFF,TGTGCCAGCAGTTTGAACCAGAAGGGGGCCCAGCAGTTCTTC
TRBD1,TRBJ1-2,few,TRBV27,CASSRTGKSYGYTF,TGTGCCAGCTCACGGACAGGGAAAAGCTATGGCTACACCTTC
-,TRBJ1-4,few,TRBV3-1,CASSQYGQNEKLFF,TGTGCCAGCAGCCAATATGGCCAAAATGAAAAACTGTTTTTT
-,TRBJ1-5,few,TRBV18,CASQRTANQPQHF,TGTGCCAGCCAAAGGACAGCTAATCAGCCCCAGCATTTT
TRBD2,TRBJ2-5,many,TRBV7-2,CASRIAGEGETQYF,TGTGCCAGCAGGATTGCGGGAGAAGGAGAGACCCAGTACTTC
TRBD1,TRBJ2-7,once,TRBV20-1,CSARVRGYYEQYF,TGCAGTGCTAGAGTCAGGGGGTACTACGAGCAGTACTTC
TRBD1,TRBJ2-5,-,TRBV4-1,CASSHPATRGPNEQYF,TGCGCCAGCAGCCACCCCGCGACAAGGGGGCCCAATGAGCAGTACTTC
-,TRBJ2-5,few,TRBV28,CASSRQGRGYQETQYF,TGTGCCAGCAGTAGGCAGGGTAGGGGGTACCAAGAGACCCAGTACTTC
-,TRBJ1-2,-,TRBV7-8,CASSLVRVTPAFYGYTF,TGTGCCAGCAGCTTAGTTCGGGTCACCCCTGCCTTCTATGGCTACACCTTC
TRBD1,TRBJ2-5,-,TRBV15,CATSREDRAMETQYF,TGTGCCACCAGCAGAGAGGACAGGGCTATGGAGACCCAGTACTTC
TRBD1,TRBJ2-7,-,TRBV4-3,CASSRPQGGEQYF,TGCGCCAGCAGCCGACCACAGGGGGGCGAGCAGTACTTC
-,TRBJ1-1,-,TRBV7-2,CATGVATEAFF,TGTGCCACGGGGGTGGCCACTGAAGCTTTCTTT
-,TRBJ2-1,once,TRBV27,CASSLYPGLNNEQFF,TGTGCCAGCAGTTTATATCCGGGACTGAACAATGAGCAGTTCTTC
-,TRBJ1-1,-,TRBV30,CAGGSDTEAFF,TGTGCCGGAGGATCGGACACTGAAGCTTTCTTT